This entry lists 30 T cell receptor beta chains sequenced from one sample in a study of graft-versus-host responses after intestinal transplantation. Sequencing used immunoSEQ multiplex PCR; TCRdb keeps in-frame clones, though not all of them. The table has fewer than 95,000 clones, more than 85% seen once. These receptors are not linked to any known antigen. The sequencing here drew on unstimulated CD8+ T cells sorted from spleen or lymph node cells, taken before intestinal transplant. Source of these receptors: a human donor who received an intestinal transplant.

This chain joins TRBV7-6 and TRBJ2-7; 11 nucleotides agree with TRBD1. The V segment lost 4 bases and the J segment 5 bases; nucleotides outside the gene matches: 7. Germline V CDR1 and CDR2: SGHVS, FNYEAQ. The CDR3 runs to 15 residues. The DNA of the CDR3 is TGTGCCAGCAGCTCGGGACAGGGGGTAAGGAACGAGCAGTACTTC. It yields the protein CASSSGQGVRNEQYF.

The rearrangement uses TRBV5-6 and TRBJ1-2, with 8 positions matching TRBD1. The germline V gene has CDR1 SGHDT and CDR2 YYEEEE. This CDR3 contains 17 residues. V was pared by 4 bases and J by 0 bases, with 11 bases of the junction left unmatched. CDR3 DNA: TGTGCCAGCAGCCCGGCCCCAGGGGGCCTACCTAACTATGGCTACACCTTC. This gives the protein CASSPAPGGLPNYGYTF.

The V and J genes are TRBV4-3 and TRBJ2-7; 11 nucleotides line up with TRBD2. Losses at the gene ends were 0 bases for V and 3 bases for J; bases not matched to a gene: 7. The CDR3 sequence is 17 residues long. The germline gives CDR1 LGHNA, CDR2 YSLEER. Here the CDR3 DNA reads TGCGCCAGCAGCCAAGAGTCCCTAGCGGGGGGAATCTACGAGCAGTACTTC. Protein product: CASSQESLAGGIYEQYF.

The V gene is TRBV4-3, the J gene TRBJ1-6; D is uncertain. V was clipped by 0 bases and J by 7 bases, with 4 bases between them. The CDR3 is made up of 13 amino acids. Germline V CDR1 and CDR2: LGHNA, YSLEER. CDR3 DNA sequence: TGCGCCAGCAGCCAAGATGAGAATTCACCCCTCCACTTT. The encoded protein is CASSQDENSPLHF.

The chain recombines TRBV6-1 with TRBJ1-2; no clear D gene. The V gene's germline CDR1 is MNHNS and CDR2 SASEGT. V lost 6 bases, J lost 0 bases, and 14 bases lay in between. The CDR3 is 15 residues long. The DNA of the CDR3 is TGTGCCAGCAGCGAGACTTCCGGAGCTAACTATGGCTACACCTTC. It encodes CASSETSGANYGYTF.

This chain connects TRBV19 to TRBJ1-3; D remains ambiguous. The length of the CDR3 is 18 residues. The germline V gene encodes CDR1 LNHDA and CDR2 SQIVND (reference sequence). Trimming took off 3 bases at V and 0 bases at J, with 18 bases between the two ends. In nucleotides, the CDR3 is TGTGCCAGTAGTATTGACATCCTCAGCATGTACTCTGGAAACACCATATATTTT. As protein: CASSIDILSMYSGNTIYF. Full variable domain (rest looked up from reference TRBV19 and TRBJ1-3): DGGITQSPKYLFRKEGQNVTLSCEQNLNHDAMYWYRQDPGQGLRLIYYSQIVNDFQKGDIAEGYSVSREKKESFPLTVTSAQKNPTAFYLCASSIDILSMYSGNTIYFGEGSWLTVV.

The chain employs TRBV4-1 and TRBJ2-3; 11 bases line up with TRBD2. Trimming took 5 bases from V and 2 from J; bases not matched to a gene: 9. Germline V gives CDR1 MGHRA, CDR2 YSYEKL. CDR3 length equals 17 residues. The CDR3 sequence: CASSIGSGGGNTDTQYF. In nucleotides, the CDR3 is TGCGCCAGCAGCATTGGTAGCGGGGGGGGTAACACAGATACGCAGTATTTT.

The chain is built from TRBV6-1 and TRBJ1-1; tentative D call: TRBD1 (5 bases). The CDR3 covers 13 residues. V gave up 5 bases and J gave up 2 bases, with 9 bases separating them. Germline V CDR1 and CDR2: MNHNS, SASEGT. DNA for the CDR3: TGTGCCAGCAGTAGCAGGGAAAACACTGAAGCTTTCTTT. Translation: CASSSRENTEAFF.

The chain carries TRBV18 and TRBJ2-7; D unclear. The CDR3 has 16 amino acids. The germline gives CDR1 KGHSH, CDR2 LQKENI. V lost 0 bases to trimming and J lost 2 bases, with 14 bases between them. The DNA of the CDR3 is TGTGCCAGCTCACCACCGCAGGTTGGGCCCCCCTACGAGCAGTACTTC. As protein: CASSPPQVGPPYEQYF.

The V call is TRBV27, the J call TRBJ2-3; TRBD2 matches at 11 bases. Germline-derived CDR1 and CDR2 are MNHEY and SMNVEV (reference sequence). CDR3 length: 17 amino acids. V dropped 7 bases and J dropped 0; count of bases not matched to a gene: 9. In nucleotides, the CDR3 is TGTGCCAGCACGGGCCTAGCGGGGGGTACTAGCACAGATACGCAGTATTTT. Amino acids: CASTGLAGGTSTDTQYF.

The CDR3 coding sequence is TGCGCCAGCAGCCAAGATCTTGGGACAGGGTGGTCACCCCTCCACTTT. It is translated as CASSQDLGTGWSPLHF. The chain joins TRBV4-1 to TRBJ1-6; 9 nucleotides align to TRBD1. In germline, CDR1 is MGHRA, CDR2 YSYEKL. V dropped 0 bases and J dropped 10; count of bases not matched to a gene: 7. The CDR3 is 16 amino acids.

The chain is built from TRBV7-9 and TRBJ1-1; TRBD1 might be the D (5 bases). Trimming removed 4 bases at V and 1 base at J, with 13 bases between. The CDR3 length is 15 residues. Germline values: CDR1 SEHNR, CDR2 FQNEAQ (reference sequence). CDR3 bases: TGTGCCAGCAGCTCCGCCCAGACAGCGAACACTGAAGCTTTCTTT. The encoded protein is CASSSAQTANTEAFF.

The rearrangement joins TRBV27 to TRBJ1-1, with D tentatively TRBD1 (6 bases). The germline CDR1 and CDR2 sequences are MNHEY and SMNVEV (reference sequence). The CDR3 is 13 residues long. Trimming removed 5 bases from V and 4 bases from J, with 11 bases in between. Here the CDR3 reads CASSPRTVTEAFF. In nucleotides, the CDR3 is TGTGCCAGCAGTCCCAGGACAGTCACTGAAGCTTTCTTT.

The gene calls are TRBV23-1 and TRBJ2-7; 10 nucleotides align to TRBD1. TRBV23-1 is identified as an open reading frame with a role that is uncertain. V was clipped by 5 bases and J by 2 bases; unmatched bases: 12. CDR3 length equals 17 residues. Written as DNA, the CDR3 is TGCGCCAGCAGTTGGGGACCCGGGACAGGGGAGACCTACGAGCAGTACTTC. Translated: CASSWGPGTGETYEQYF.

The chain has TRBV7-9 and TRBJ2-3, with TRBD2 identical over 10 bases. Per the germline V gene, CDR1 is SEHNR and CDR2 is FQNEAQ (reference sequence). This CDR3 region has 18 residues. Trimming removed 3 bases from V and 0 bases from J; junction bases left unmatched: 9. In nucleotides, the CDR3 is TGTGCCAGCAGCTTGGTAAGGCTAGCGGGGGAGAGCACAGATACGCAGTATTTT. This gives the protein CASSLVRLAGESTDTQYF. Full variable domain (outside the CDR3, taken from reference TRBV7-9 and TRBJ2-3): DTGVSQNPRHKITKRGQNVTFRCDPISEHNRLYWYRQTLGQGPEFLTYFQNEAQLEKSRLLSDRFSAERPKGSFSTLEIQRTEQGDSAMYLCASSLVRLAGESTDTQYFGPGTRLTVL.

The CDR3 region is CASSSGQGIYNEQFF. The DNA for the CDR3 is TGTGCCAGCAGCTCTGGACAGGGGATATACAATGAGCAGTTCTTC. The rearrangement links TRBV7-7 to TRBJ2-1; 9 nucleotides match TRBD1. There are 15 residues in the CDR3. J was trimmed by 4 bases and V by 4 bases; bases with no gene match: 5. The germline CDR1 and CDR2 sequences are SSHAT and FNYEAQ (reference sequence). Full variable domain (remainder filled in from reference TRBV7-7 and TRBJ2-1): GAGVSQSPRYKVTKRGQDVTLRCDPISSHATLYWYQQALGQGPEFLTYFNYEAQPDKSGLPSDRFSAERPEGSISTLTIQRTEQRDSAMYRCASSSGQGIYNEQFFGPGTRLTVL.

The genes are TRBV5-1 and TRBJ2-1; 9 nucleotides match TRBD2. V dropped 3 bases and J dropped 7; count of bases not matched to a gene: 8. CDR3 length: 15 amino acids. The V gene's germline CDR1 is SGHRS and CDR2 YFSETQ. In DNA, the CDR3 is TGCGCCAGCAGCTCGGGACTAGCAAGAACAAATGAGCAGTTCTTC. Residues: CASSSGLARTNEQFF. The full variable domain, completed using reference TRBV5-1 and TRBJ2-1, is KAGVTQTPRYLIKTRGQQVTLSCSPISGHRSVSWYQQTPGQGLQFLFEYFSETQRNKGNFPGRFSGRQFSNSRSEMNVSTLELGDSALYLCASSSGLARTNEQFFGPGTRLTVL.

This clone was found once. The chain recombines TRBV27 with TRBJ2-7; D is perhaps TRBD2 (6 bases). Between the trimmed V and J ends, which lost 5 bases and 6 bases, there was a span of 17 bases. Germline CDR1 reads MNHEY; CDR2 reads SMNVEV (reference sequence). The CDR3 is 14 residues long. CDR3 sequence reads: CASSPRGARREQYF. The CDR3 coding sequence is TGTGCCAGCAGTCCGCGGGGAGCTCGGCGCGAGCAGTACTTC.

This clone was seen a handful of times. The chain couples TRBV10-2 to TRBJ2-7; the D is unclear. The germline V gene has CDR1 WSHSY and CDR2 SAAADI. Trimming pared 3 bases from V and 5 bases from J, leaving 5 bases between. The CDR3 loop spans 11 amino acids. CDR3 sequence (DNA): TGCGCCAGCAGTGAATCCGACGAGCAGTACTTC. As protein: CASSESDEQYF.

This chain joins TRBV29-1 and TRBJ1-1, with 7 bases aligning to TRBD1. V lost 6 bases to trimming and J lost 2 bases; unmatched junction nucleotides: 12. Germline V gene data show CDR1 as SQVTM and CDR2 as ANQGSEA. The CDR3 covers 15 residues. CDR3 bases: TGCAGCGTGTCCGGGACAGCGATGAGCAACACTGAAGCTTTCTTT. It is translated as CSVSGTAMSNTEAFF.

This clone was seen only a few times. The gene calls are TRBV4-1 and TRBJ1-2, with D maybe TRBD1 (5 bases). Deletions cut 3 bases from V and 4 bases from J, with 15 bases between. The CDR3 has 15 residues. From germline, CDR1 is MGHRA and CDR2 YSYEKL. Here the CDR3 reads CASSHLNWGPYGYTF. The CDR3 DNA sequence: TGCGCCAGCAGCCACCTCAACTGGGGCCCCTATGGCTACACCTTC.

The CDR3 here is CASSLVDRGQGDTQYF. Written as DNA, the CDR3 is TGTGCCAGCAGCTTGGTGGACAGGGGGCAAGGAGATACGCAGTATTTT. V gene TRBV5-4 combines with J gene TRBJ2-3; 11 positions match TRBD1. Trimming took 0 bases from V and 5 from J; bases not matched to a gene: 5. The length of the CDR3 is 16 residues. Germline loops: CDR1 SGHNT, CDR2 YYREEE (reference sequence).

This chain uses TRBV4-1 with TRBJ2-3; 8 nucleotides agree with TRBD1. The germline V gene has CDR1 MGHRA and CDR2 YSYEKL. J was trimmed by 3 bases and V by 3 bases; bases with no gene match: 11. This CDR3 is 17 amino acids long. The CDR3 nucleotides are TGCGCCAGCAGCCAGATTGATCAGGGGGCGGGTACAGATACGCAGTATTTT. It encodes CASSQIDQGAGTDTQYF.

With regard to this clone: Its ends do not fully match the called genes, so a read error is possible. The chain employs TRBV5-1 and TRBJ2-3; possible D gene TRBD1, 5 bases. The CDR3 totals 14 residues. The germline V gene has CDR1 SGHRS and CDR2 YFSETQ. The CDR3 loop is CASNLGRGTDTQYF. The CDR3 DNA reads TGCGCCAGCAACTTGGGCAGGGGCACAGATACGCAGTATTTT.

CDR3 residues: CASSPGVGTSYGYTF. CDR3 nucleotide sequence: TGTGCCAGCAGCCCAGGGGTAGGGACCAGCTATGGCTACACCTTC. J is TRBJ1-2 and V is TRBV14, with D possibly TRBD1 on 6 matching bases. Germline values: CDR1 SGHDN, CDR2 FVKESK. The CDR3 has 15 residues. V lost 4 bases and J 4 bases, leaving 16 bases between the germline ends.

The J gene is TRBJ1-2, the V gene TRBV5-3; D remains ambiguous. TRBV5-3 is treated as an ORF (open reading frame) with a function not yet certain. CDR3 length: 16 amino acids. V was trimmed by 3 bases and J by 3 bases, leaving 18 bases between them. The DNA for the CDR3 is TGTGCCAGAAGCTCGTCCGGTAGGGAGCGGCACTATGGCTACACCTTC. Translated: CARSSSGRERHYGYTF.

The chain joins TRBV7-6 to TRBJ1-3; D remains ambiguous. The CDR3 has 15 amino acids. V shed 2 bases and J shed 1 base, with 9 bases lying between them. Germline CDR1 reads SGHVS; CDR2 reads FNYEAQ. The CDR3 DNA reads as TGTGCCAGCAGCTTAATTGCAGGATCTGGAAACACCATATATTTT. Translated: CASSLIAGSGNTIYF.

This clone was seen a single time. The gene calls are TRBV7-2 and TRBJ1-6, with D hard to call. Germline CDR1 SGHTA, CDR2 FQGNSA. The germline V and J ends were trimmed by 6 bases and 4 bases, with 4 bases remaining between them. CDR3 length: 12 residues. Written as DNA, the CDR3 is TGTGCCAGCAGACATTATAATTCACCCCTCCACTTT. Its protein is CASRHYNSPLHF.

V usage is TRBV4-3 and J usage is TRBJ1-1, with D possibly matching TRBD1 (5 bases). This CDR3 contains 14 residues. Trimming took off 1 base at V and 8 bases at J, with 14 bases between the two ends. Germline V gives CDR1 LGHNA, CDR2 YSLEER. The CDR3 region has the DNA TGCGCCAGCAGCCAAGTCGACAGTCAGACCGAAGCTTTCTTT. Protein: CASSQVDSQTEAFF.

The chain combines TRBV12-5 with TRBJ1-6; a weak D match, TRBD1 (5 bases). V gave up 5 bases and J gave up 0 bases, with 14 bases separating them. Looked up from germline, CDR1 is LGHNT and CDR2 is FRNRAP. The CDR3 runs 17 residues. The CDR3 spells CASGREAGSSYNSPLHF. The CDR3, as DNA: TGTGCTAGTGGTAGGGAGGCAGGGAGCTCCTATAATTCACCCCTCCACTTT.